Below, 10 T cell receptor beta chains from the same sample are listed, as sequenced in a study of identical twins. TCRdb analysed the 5' RACE reads with MiXCR anew, one entry per CDR3 protein. The data show under 20,000 distinct CDR3 sequences, 69% seen once. Sequences were obtained from memory (CD45RO+) T cells sorted from blood. The receptors here all came from a woman between 18 and 29 years old in good health. This table probably holds off-target reads from a library built for another chain.

The rearrangement uses TRBV27 and TRBJ2-7, with 7 bases identical to TRBD2. Germline values: CDR1 MNHEY, CDR2 SMNVEV (reference sequence). V gave up 6 bases and J gave up 1 base; unmatched junction bases: 3. CDR3 length equals 13 residues. The CDR3 reads CASRLALSYEQYF. The DNA for the CDR3 is TGTGCCAGCAGACTAGCGTTATCCTACGAGCAGTACTTC.

The V and J genes are TRBV10-3 and TRBJ2-3, with unresolved D. Germline V lookup: CDR1 ENHRY, CDR2 SYGVKD. Trimming stripped 2 bases from V and 3 bases from J, with 12 bases between. The CDR3 contains 15 residues. CDR3 residues: CAISEPPPQTDTQYF. The CDR3 DNA reads TGTGCCATCAGTGAGCCGCCGCCACAGACAGATACGCAGTATTTT.

V gene TRBV10-3 combines with J gene TRBJ2-2, with D uncertain. CDR3 length: 14 residues. The germline CDR1 and CDR2 sequences are ENHRY and SYGVKD. With 7 bases removed from V and 5 bases from J, the gap between germline ends came to 14 bases. The CDR3 spells CAITWSLGTGELFF. CDR3 sequence (DNA): TGTGCCATCACTTGGTCTTTGGGGACCGGGGAGCTGTTTTTT.

The genes are TRBV7-2 and TRBJ2-5; either TRBD1 or TRBD2 may supply D (5 bases each). This CDR3 is 14 amino acids long. Trimming shortened V by 1 base and J by 7 bases, and 13 bases separated the two germline ends. In germline, CDR1 is SGHTA, CDR2 FQGNSA. CDR3 coding DNA: TGTGCCAGCAGCTTAGAAGACGCTGGGGGGACCCAGTACTTC. Amino acid sequence: CASSLEDAGGTQYF. Variable domain in full (rest from reference TRBV7-2 and TRBJ2-5): GAGVSQSPSNKVTEKGKDVELRCDPISGHTALYWYRQSLGQGLEFLIYFQGNSAPDKSGLPSDRFSAERTGGSVSTLTIQRTQQEDSAVYLCASSLEDAGGTQYFGPGTRLLVL.

This clonotype came up a few times. The chain joins TRBV12-3 or TRBV12-4 to TRBJ1-5; TRBD1 is a possible D gene (5 bases). The V end was cut by 4 bases, the J end by 0 bases, with 16 bases between. This CDR3 is 17 amino acids long. As DNA, the CDR3 is TGTGCCAGCAGTTCAGGGCTGGCAACTTATAGCAATCAGCCCCAGCATTTT. It codes for CASSSGLATYSNQPQHF.

The V gene is TRBV29-1, the J gene TRBJ2-3; D perhaps matches TRBD2 (5 bases). Germline-derived CDR1 and CDR2 are SQVTM and ANQGSEA. CDR3 length equals 12 residues. CDR3 coding DNA: TGCACCGGGGAAGGTAGCACAGATACGCAGTATTTT. Protein: CTGEGSTDTQYF.

The V and J genes are TRBV10-3 and TRBJ2-5; TRBD2 agrees at 7 bases. The CDR3 is 13 residues long. V lost 8 bases, J lost 5 bases, and 8 bases stayed unmatched. Germline CDR1 ENHRY, CDR2 SYGVKD. The CDR3 DNA is TGTGCCATCGCGAGCCTTAGCGGGGAGACCCAGTACTTC. The encoded protein is CAIASLSGETQYF.

This clonotype was seen just once. The J gene is TRBJ2-7, the V gene TRBV20-1; 7 bases are shared with TRBD2. The CDR3 contains 14 residues. Germline CDR1 is DFQATT and CDR2 is SNEGSKA (reference sequence). J lost 5 bases, V lost 5 bases, and 12 bases had no gene match. This CDR3 reads CSAGLGARGDEQYF. For the CDR3, the DNA is TGCAGTGCTGGACTAGGAGCAAGGGGTGACGAGCAGTACTTC.

The chain links TRBV13 to TRBJ2-1, with 10 bases lining up with TRBD2. Germline loops: CDR1 PRHDT, CDR2 FYEKMQ (reference sequence). The CDR3 loop spans 14 amino acids. J lost 6 bases, V lost 8 bases, and 7 bases had no gene match. The CDR3 spells CASALAGVVNEQFF. CDR3 coding DNA: TGTGCCAGCGCCCTAGCGGGAGTAGTCAATGAGCAGTTCTTC. Full variable domain (outside the CDR3, taken from reference TRBV13 and TRBJ2-1): AAGVIQSPRHLIKEKRETATLKCYPIPRHDTVYWYQQGPGQDPQFLISFYEKMQSDKGSIPDRFSAQQFSDYHSELNMSSLELGDSALYFCASALAGVVNEQFFGPGTRLTVL.

The rearrangement links TRBV7-2 to TRBJ1-4; 7 nucleotides line up with TRBD1. Germline V CDR1 and CDR2: SGHTA, FQGNSA. The CDR3 runs to 17 residues. Trimming cost V 2 bases and J 3 bases; bases outside gene matches: 9. The CDR3 DNA follows: TGTGCCAGCAGCTTATATTCCCGGACAGGAGCTAATGAAAAACTGTTTTTT. Protein: CASSLYSRTGANEKLFF.